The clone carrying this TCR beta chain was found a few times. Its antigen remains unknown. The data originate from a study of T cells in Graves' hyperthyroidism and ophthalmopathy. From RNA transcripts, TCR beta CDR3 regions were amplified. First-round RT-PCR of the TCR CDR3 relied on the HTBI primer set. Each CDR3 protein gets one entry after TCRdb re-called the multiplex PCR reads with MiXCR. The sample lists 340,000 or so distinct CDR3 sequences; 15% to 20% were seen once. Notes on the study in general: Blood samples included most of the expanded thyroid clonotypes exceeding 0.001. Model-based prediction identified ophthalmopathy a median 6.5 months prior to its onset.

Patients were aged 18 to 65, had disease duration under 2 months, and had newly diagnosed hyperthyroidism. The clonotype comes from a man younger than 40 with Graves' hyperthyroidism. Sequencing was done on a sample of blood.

CDR3 amino acids: CSARSGVNYYEQYF. The CDR3 nucleotides are TGCAGTGCTAGATCAGGGGTTAATTACTACGAGCAGTACTTC. This chain connects TRBV20-1 to TRBJ2-7; possible D gene TRBD1, 6 bases. This CDR3 contains 14 residues. The V end lost 2 bases, the J end lost 3 bases, and 14 bases lay between the germline ends. CDR1 and CDR2 from the germline V gene are DFQATT and SNEGSKA (reference sequence).